This passage covers 26 T cell receptor beta chains from one sample sequenced in a study of cytomegalovirus exposure and HLA in healthy donors. In the PCR, 60 Vbeta and 13 Jbeta primers were used. Sequencing used immunoSEQ multiplex PCR; TCRdb keeps in-frame clones, though not all of them. This sample yields around 150,000 clones, of which about 75% are seen a single time; around an eighth belongs to the top ten. Sequencing was carried out using PBMCs. The receptors were sampled from a man in his forties or fifties in good health and CMV-seropositive.

The table lists this clone with a few counts. The V and J genes are TRBV6-6 and TRBJ1-2; 8 bases are a match to TRBD1. CDR1 and CDR2 (germline): MNHNY, SVGAGI (reference sequence). The CDR3 length is 14 residues. The ends lost 4 bases at V and 6 bases at J; junction bases unmatched: 7. The CDR3 bases are TGTGCCAGCAGTTTTACAGGGGGGACGGATGGCTACACCTTC. Residues: CASSFTGGTDGYTF.

The chain employs TRBV18 and TRBJ1-3; possible D gene TRBD1, 6 bases. This CDR3 region has 14 residues. In germline, CDR1 is KGHSH, CDR2 LQKENI. V lost 1 base and J lost 4, with 8 bases in between. For the CDR3, the DNA is TGTGCCAGCTCACCACTGGACAGCGGAAACACCATATATTTT. Amino acids: CASSPLDSGNTIYF.

Regarding this clone: One end of the junction does not line up with germline, which may come from a read error. CDR3 region: CSSSKGASYNSPLHF. The DNA of the CDR3 is TGTTCCAGCAGCAAAGGGGCTTCCTATAATTCACCCCTCCACTTT. The chain employs TRBV7-9 and TRBJ1-6; a weak D match, TRBD1 (5 bases). This CDR3 region has 15 residues. CDR1 is SEHNR and CDR2 is FQNEAQ in the germline V gene (reference sequence).

This clone was counted only a few times. This chain joins TRBV11-3 and TRBJ1-1; D possibly corresponds to TRBD1 (5 bases). The ends were cut back, 3 bases at V and 1 base at J, with 6 bases in the middle. CDR3 length: 13 residues. The V gene's germline CDR1 is SGHNT and CDR2 YENEEA. CDR3: CASSLTANTEAFF. In DNA, the CDR3 is TGTGCCAGCAGCTTGACAGCGAACACTGAAGCTTTCTTT.

On this clone itself: This sample includes further DNA sequences coding for the same CDR3. DNA of the CDR3: TGTGCCAGCCGGGGACAGGGAAACTATGGCTACACCTTC. Translating it yields CASRGQGNYGYTF. The rearrangement links TRBV28 to TRBJ1-2, with 9 bases aligning to TRBD1. The V and J ends lost 8 bases and 2 bases, in that order; junction bases with no gene match: 3. CDR1 is MDHEN, CDR2 SYDVKM, per germline. The CDR3 spans 13 residues.

The chain recombines TRBV5-1 with TRBJ2-5; weak D call: TRBD1 (5 bases). Germline V gives CDR1 SGHRS, CDR2 YFSETQ. Trimming pared 4 bases from V and 5 bases from J, leaving 12 bases between. The CDR3 covers 13 residues. The CDR3 bases are TGCGCCAGCAGCCCGGAGACAGATGAGACCCAGTACTTC. This codes for CASSPETDETQYF.

The chain uses TRBV6-4 and TRBJ1-1, with TRBD1 as a possible D gene (5 bases). The CDR3 loop spans 13 amino acids. The V end lost 8 bases, the J end lost 4 bases, and 14 bases lay between the germline ends. CDR1 MRHNA and CDR2 SNTAGT come from the germline V gene. CDR3 amino acids: CASRREVVTEAFF. For the CDR3, the DNA is TGTGCCAGCCGCAGGGAGGTCGTCACTGAAGCTTTCTTT.

V and J are TRBV7-7 and TRBJ1-5; unclear D gene. This CDR3 contains 13 residues. V lost 5 bases and J 5 bases, leaving 10 bases between the germline ends. CDR1 SSHAT and CDR2 FNYEAQ come from the germline V gene (reference sequence). CDR3 bases: TGTGCCAGCAGCCCCGGACTTGATCAGCCCCAGCATTTT. It codes for CASSPGLDQPQHF.

The chain employs TRBV19 and TRBJ2-3; D might be TRBD2 (5 bases). Trimming took 7 bases from V and 1 from J, leaving 12 bases between them. Germline V gene lookup returns CDR1 LNHDA and CDR2 SQIVND (reference sequence). The CDR3 extends over 14 amino acids. The CDR3 reads CASKASRGTDTQYF. For the CDR3, the DNA is TGTGCCAGTAAGGCTAGCAGAGGCACAGATACGCAGTATTTT.

With respect to this clone: At one boundary the junction diverges from the germline segment, which might be a read error. The chain combines TRBV7-9 with TRBJ2-1, with 12 bases lining up with TRBD2. The CDR3 has 14 amino acids. The germline V gene has CDR1 SEHNR and CDR2 FQNEAQ (reference sequence). The chain's CDR3 is CSSSARLTSGGLVF. CDR3 sequence (DNA): TGTTCCAGCAGCGCCCGGTTAACTAGCGGGGGGTTGGTCTTC.

This chain joins TRBV27 and TRBJ2-7, with 7 bases that match TRBD1. Germline CDR1 reads MNHEY; CDR2 reads SMNVEV (reference sequence). The CDR3 runs 18 residues. J gave up 0 bases and V 6 bases, and 17 bases lay outside the gene matches. The CDR3 sequence is CASSIRGSGQSISYEQYF. The DNA for the CDR3 is TGTGCCAGCAGCATTAGGGGGTCGGGACAGTCCATCTCCTACGAGCAGTACTTC.

V and J are TRBV4-1 and TRBJ1-4; TRBD1 agrees at 8 bases. In germline, CDR1 is MGHRA, CDR2 YSYEKL. CDR3 length: 15 amino acids. Trimming took 2 bases from V and 10 from J; bases not matched to a gene: 9. CDR3 nucleotide sequence: TGCGCCAGCAGCCAATTCACGGACAGGGAGGGAAAACTGTTTTTT. This translates into CASSQFTDREGKLFF.

This clone was seen just once. The V gene is TRBV5-1, the J gene TRBJ2-5; D might be TRBD1 (6 bases). The CDR3 has 15 amino acids. From germline, CDR1 is SGHRS and CDR2 YFSETQ. Trimming cost V 4 bases and J 5 bases, with 18 bases left between them. The CDR3 nucleotides are TGCGCCAGCAGCACCCGGGACAACCGAGGGGAGACCCAGTACTTC. Its protein product is CASSTRDNRGETQYF.

This sequence joins TRBV5-1 and TRBJ2-4; maybe TRBD1 (5 bases). The CDR3 runs 17 residues. Germline assignment: CDR1 SGHRS and CDR2 YFSETQ. Trimming took 0 bases from V and 0 from J, leaving 13 bases between them. The CDR3 reads CASSLEVRALAKNIQYF. The CDR3 region has the DNA TGCGCCAGCAGCTTGGAAGTCAGGGCCCTAGCCAAAAACATTCAGTACTTC.

This chain links TRBV14 with TRBJ1-1; D gene unclear. The CDR3 covers 14 residues. V was clipped by 5 bases and J by 0 bases, with 10 bases between them. CDR1 and CDR2 from the germline V gene are SGHDN and FVKESK. The CDR3 DNA is TGTGCCAGCAGCAACCGGGTCCTGAACACTGAAGCTTTCTTT. This encodes CASSNRVLNTEAFF.

Remarks on this clone: This CDR3 fails to terminate in the conserved phenylalanine or tryptophan, so it likely reflects a read error. This rearrangement joins TRBV25-1 to TRBJ1-6; tentatively, D is TRBD1 (6 bases). V was trimmed by 2 bases and J by 10 bases, leaving 15 bases between them. Germline lookup yields CDR1 MGHDK and CDR2 SYGVNS. CDR3 length: 15 residues. Here the CDR3 DNA reads TGTGCCAGCAGTGAACAACAGGGATGGGGATCACCCCTCCACCTT. It encodes CASSEQQGWGSPLHL.

This sequence joins TRBV28 and TRBJ1-6; weak D call: TRBD1 (6 bases). The CDR3 has 17 residues. Germline V gene lookup returns CDR1 MDHEN and CDR2 SYDVKM. V lost 5 bases, J lost 1 base, and 15 bases lay in between. The DNA for the CDR3 is TGTGCCAGCAGTCCCCCCCAGGGGACGTCCTATAATTCACCCCTCCACTTT. This encodes CASSPPQGTSYNSPLHF.

V and J are TRBV11-1 and TRBJ2-5; 15 bases fit TRBD2. The germline CDR1 and CDR2 sequences are SGHAT and FQDESV (reference sequence). V trimming: 7 bases; J trimming: 5 bases; junction bases outside the gene matches: 11. This CDR3 spans 17 amino acids. The CDR3 sequence: CASTRRTSGGAGETQYF. The CDR3 DNA reads TGTGCCAGCACCAGACGGACTAGCGGGGGGGCCGGGGAGACCCAGTACTTC.

The chain recombines TRBV11-3 with TRBJ2-5; 7 bases are a match to TRBD1. CDR3 length: 13 amino acids. Germline V CDR1 and CDR2: SGHNT, YENEEA. V dropped 4 bases and J dropped 5; count of bases not matched to a gene: 4. The CDR3 reads CASSSQGDETQYF. The CDR3 DNA reads TGTGCCAGCAGCTCTCAGGGGGATGAGACCCAGTACTTC. The whole variable domain, remainder taken from reference TRBV11-3 and TRBJ2-5, is EAGVVQSPRYKIIEKKQPVAFWCNPISGHNTLYWYLQNLGQGPELLIRYENEEAVDDSQLPKDRFSAERLKGVDSTLKIQPAELGDSAVYLCASSSQGDETQYFGPGTRLLVL.

The rearrangement links TRBV13 to TRBJ1-2; 8 bases map to TRBD1. This CDR3 comprises 13 residues. The V gene end was trimmed by 1 base and the J gene end by 6 bases; junction bases not matched to a gene: 1. CDR1 PRHDT and CDR2 FYEKMQ come from the germline V gene (reference sequence). CDR3 loop: CASSLAGGNGYTF. The CDR3 bases are TGTGCCAGCAGCTTAGCAGGGGGCAATGGCTACACCTTC.

J is TRBJ2-1 and V is TRBV19; a weak D match, TRBD1 (6 bases). This CDR3 region has 14 residues. Looked up from germline, CDR1 is LNHDA and CDR2 is SQIVND (reference sequence). The V end lost 10 bases, the J end lost 3 bases, and 16 bases lay between the germline ends. The CDR3 coding sequence is TGTGCCACTATACAGGGTAAAAACTACAATGAGCAGTTCTTC. It specifies CATIQGKNYNEQFF. Looking up the rest from reference TRBV19 and TRBJ2-1 gives the full variable domain: DGGITQSPKYLFRKEGQNVTLSCEQNLNHDAMYWYRQDPGQGLRLIYYSQIVNDFQKGDIAEGYSVSREKKESFPLTVTSAQKNPTAFYLCATIQGKNYNEQFFGPGTRLTVL.

This chain uses TRBV19 with TRBJ1-5, with 7 bases aligning to TRBD1. The CDR3 covers 15 residues. Unmatched junction bases numbered 7, after V lost 1 base and J lost 7 bases. From germline, CDR1 is LNHDA and CDR2 SQIVND (reference sequence). In nucleotides, the CDR3 is TGTGCCAGTAGTATAGCCTGGCAGGGGGGACAGCCCCAGCATTTT. Its protein is CASSIAWQGGQPQHF. The entire variable domain, with the rest obtained from reference TRBV19 and TRBJ1-5, is as follows: DGGITQSPKYLFRKEGQNVTLSCEQNLNHDAMYWYRQDPGQGLRLIYYSQIVNDFQKGDIAEGYSVSREKKESFPLTVTSAQKNPTAFYLCASSIAWQGGQPQHFGDGTRLSIL.

V and J are TRBV6-6 and TRBJ2-3, with 9 bases aligning to TRBD2. Unmatched junction bases numbered 3, after V lost 5 bases and J lost 3 bases. The germline V gene has CDR1 MNHNY and CDR2 SVGAGI (reference sequence). The CDR3 runs to 14 residues. CDR3 protein: CASSRGGVTDTQYF. The CDR3 DNA is TGTGCCAGCAGTCGCGGGGGGGTGACAGATACGCAGTATTTT.

The genes are TRBV5-6 and TRBJ1-5; D is unclear. Looked up from germline, CDR1 is SGHDT and CDR2 is YYEEEE. The CDR3 runs 16 residues. V lost 4 bases and J 1 base, leaving 15 bases between the germline ends. The CDR3 DNA is TGTGCCAGCAGCCTTGGGCCGGCCAAGAGCAATCAGCCCCAGCATTTT. Translation: CASSLGPAKSNQPQHF.

The rearrangement uses TRBV29-1 and TRBJ1-3, with TRBD1 matching 9 bases. The J segment lost 7 bases and the V segment lost 4 bases, leaving 5 bases of the junction unmatched. Germline CDR1 reads SQVTM; CDR2 reads ANQGSEA. The CDR3 has 13 amino acids. CDR3: CSVVGQGSNTIYF. The CDR3 DNA follows: TGCAGCGTTGTAGGACAGGGGAGTAACACCATATATTTT. Supplemented by reference TRBV29-1 and TRBJ1-3, the full variable domain reads SAVISQKPSRDICQRGTSLTIQCQVDSQVTMMFWYRQQPGQSLTLIATANQGSEATYESGFVIDKFPISRPNLTFSTLTVSNMSPEDSSIYLCSVVGQGSNTIYFGEGSWLTVV.

As regards this clone: The sample carries other DNA sequences with the same CDR3. This chain joins TRBV5-4 and TRBJ2-5; 7 bases match TRBD1. This CDR3 region has 14 residues. Germline CDR1 SGHNT, CDR2 YYREEE (reference sequence). The V and J ends lost 4 bases and 6 bases, in that order; junction bases with no gene match: 9. In DNA form, the CDR3 reads TGTGCCAGCAGCAGCGGACAGGACGGGAAGACCCAGTACTTC. Its translation: CASSSGQDGKTQYF. The full variable domain, rest sourced from reference TRBV5-4 and TRBJ2-5, is ETGVTQSPTHLIKTRGQQVTLRCSSQSGHNTVSWYQQALGQGPQFIFQYYREEENGRGNFPPRFSGLQFPNYSSELNVNALELDDSALYLCASSSGQDGKTQYFGPGTRLLVL.